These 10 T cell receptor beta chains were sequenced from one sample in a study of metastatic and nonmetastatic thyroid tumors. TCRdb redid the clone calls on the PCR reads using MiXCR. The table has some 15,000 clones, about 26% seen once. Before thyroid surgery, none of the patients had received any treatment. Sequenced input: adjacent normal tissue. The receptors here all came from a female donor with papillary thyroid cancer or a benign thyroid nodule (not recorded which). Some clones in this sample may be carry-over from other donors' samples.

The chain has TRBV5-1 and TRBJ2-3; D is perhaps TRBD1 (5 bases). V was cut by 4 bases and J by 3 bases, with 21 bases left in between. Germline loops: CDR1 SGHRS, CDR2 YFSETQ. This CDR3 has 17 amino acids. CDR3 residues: CASSPTVGLGSTDTQYF. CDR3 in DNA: TGCGCCAGCAGCCCAACCGTGGGGCTGGGATCAACAGATACGCAGTATTTT.

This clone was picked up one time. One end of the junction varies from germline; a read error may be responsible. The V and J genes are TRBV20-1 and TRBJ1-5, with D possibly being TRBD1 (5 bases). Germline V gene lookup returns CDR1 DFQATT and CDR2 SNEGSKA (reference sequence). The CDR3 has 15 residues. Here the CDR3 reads CSARVRQGGGHPQHF. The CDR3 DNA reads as TGCAGTGCTAGAGTTAGGCAGGGAGGCGGTCATCCCCAACATTTT.

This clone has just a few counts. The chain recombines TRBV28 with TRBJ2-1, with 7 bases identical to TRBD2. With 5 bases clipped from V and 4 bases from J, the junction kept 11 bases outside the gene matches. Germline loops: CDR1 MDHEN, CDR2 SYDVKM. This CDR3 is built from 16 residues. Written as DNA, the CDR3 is TGTGCCAGCAGTCCCCTCGGGGGGACTGGGTACAATGAGCAGTTCTTC. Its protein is CASSPLGGTGYNEQFF.

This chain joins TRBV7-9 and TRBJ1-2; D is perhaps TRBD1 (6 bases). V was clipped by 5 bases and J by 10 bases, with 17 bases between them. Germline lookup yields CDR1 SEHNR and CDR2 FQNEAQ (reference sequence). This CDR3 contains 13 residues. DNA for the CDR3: TGTGCCAGCAGCCCCCCTAACAGGGATGTCTACACCTTC. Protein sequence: CASSPPNRDVYTF.

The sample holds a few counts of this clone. CDR3 sequence: CASSLRGGNGNTIYF. Here the CDR3 DNA reads TGTGCCAGCAGCCTTCGAGGGGGCAATGGAAACACCATATATTTT. This chain uses TRBV6-1 with TRBJ1-3, with 7 bases matching TRBD1. V lost 6 bases to trimming and J lost 3 bases; unmatched junction nucleotides: 8. Per germline, CDR1 MNHNS and CDR2 SASEGT. This CDR3 is 15 amino acids long.

CDR3 sequence reads: CASSVVPGGGELFF. The DNA of the CDR3 is TGTGCCAGCAGCGTAGTTCCGGGAGGCGGGGAGCTGTTTTTT. The chain combines TRBV9 with TRBJ2-2; 7 bases align to TRBD2. V shed 0 bases and J 7 bases; nucleotides not matched to a gene: 3. CDR3 size: 14 residues. Looked up from germline, CDR1 is SGDLS and CDR2 is YYNGEE. The whole variable domain, filled in from reference TRBV9 and TRBJ2-2, reads DSGVTQTPKHLITATGQRVTLRCSPRSGDLSVYWYQQSLDQGLQFLIQYYNGEERAKGNILERFSAQQFPDLHSELNLSSLELGDSALYFCASSVVPGGGELFFGEGSRLTVL.

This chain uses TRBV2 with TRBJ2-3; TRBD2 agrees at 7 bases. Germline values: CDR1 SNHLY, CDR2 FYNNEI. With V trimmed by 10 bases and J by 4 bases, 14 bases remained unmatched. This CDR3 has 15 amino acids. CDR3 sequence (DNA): TGTGCCACCCCGCAACTAGCTGGGGGGGCAGATACGCAGTATTTT. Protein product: CATPQLAGGADTQYF.

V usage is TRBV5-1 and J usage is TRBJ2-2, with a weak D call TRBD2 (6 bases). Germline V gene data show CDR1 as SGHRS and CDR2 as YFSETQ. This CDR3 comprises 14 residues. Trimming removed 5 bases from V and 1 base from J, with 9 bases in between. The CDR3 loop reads CASSSGVNTGELFF. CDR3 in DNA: TGCGCCAGCAGTTCGGGGGTGAACACCGGGGAGCTGTTTTTT. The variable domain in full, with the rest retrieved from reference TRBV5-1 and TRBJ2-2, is KAGVTQTPRYLIKTRGQQVTLSCSPISGHRSVSWYQQTPGQGLQFLFEYFSETQRNKGNFPGRFSGRQFSNSRSEMNVSTLELGDSALYLCASSSGVNTGELFFGEGSRLTVL.

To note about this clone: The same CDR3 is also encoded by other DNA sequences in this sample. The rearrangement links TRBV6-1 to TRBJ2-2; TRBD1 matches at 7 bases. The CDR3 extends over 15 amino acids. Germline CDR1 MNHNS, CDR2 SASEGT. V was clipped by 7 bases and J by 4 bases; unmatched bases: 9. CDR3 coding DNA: TGTGCCAGCACCCCAGGGGGTGCCCTCACCGGGGAGCTGTTTTTT. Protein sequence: CASTPGGALTGELFF.

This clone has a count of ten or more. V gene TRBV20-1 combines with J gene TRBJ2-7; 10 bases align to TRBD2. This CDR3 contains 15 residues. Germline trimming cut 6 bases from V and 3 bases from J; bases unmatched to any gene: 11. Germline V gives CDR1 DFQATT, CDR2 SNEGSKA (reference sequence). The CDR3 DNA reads TGCAGTGCCCGTGCCCCTAGCGGGGGTTTCTACGAGCAGTACTTC. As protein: CSARAPSGGFYEQYF.